This T cell receptor beta chain was sequenced during a study of blood T cell repertoires in COVID-19. The overall study: Samples came from the United States, Italy and Spain, spanning acute and convalescent COVID-19. In each case, the material was cDNA or gDNA derived from T cells, B-cell-depleted T cells, or PBMCs.

In the original analysis: Amplification of reference gene primers provided the estimated nucleated cell counts. Produced via immunoSEQ multiplex PCR; TCRdb's table is partial and in-frame only. The D gene and trimming were derived from the DNA, and the V and J assignments and clone size from that table. The sample yields 60,000 or so clones, around 87% seen once. Sequencing used peripheral blood. This clonotype originated in a man between 60 and 75 years old with active or convalescent COVID-19.

As DNA, the CDR3 is TGTGCCAGCACGGAGAGAACTAATGAAAAACTGTTTTTT. Its translation is CASTERTNEKLFF. The chain joins TRBV6-5 to TRBJ1-4; no firm D call. Per germline, CDR1 MNHEY and CDR2 SVGAGI. The CDR3 covers 13 residues. Trimming took 7 bases from V and 1 from J, leaving 7 bases between them.